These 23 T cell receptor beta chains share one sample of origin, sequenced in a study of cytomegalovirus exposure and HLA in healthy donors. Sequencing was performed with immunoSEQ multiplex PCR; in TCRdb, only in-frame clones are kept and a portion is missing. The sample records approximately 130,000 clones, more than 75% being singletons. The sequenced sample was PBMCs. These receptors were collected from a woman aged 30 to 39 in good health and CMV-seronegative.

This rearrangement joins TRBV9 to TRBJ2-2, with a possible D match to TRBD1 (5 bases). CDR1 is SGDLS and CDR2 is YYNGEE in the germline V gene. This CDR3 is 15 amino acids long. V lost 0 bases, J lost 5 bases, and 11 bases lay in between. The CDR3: CASSVGHRSTGELFF. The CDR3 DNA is TGTGCCAGCAGCGTAGGTCACAGGTCAACCGGGGAGCTGTTTTTT.

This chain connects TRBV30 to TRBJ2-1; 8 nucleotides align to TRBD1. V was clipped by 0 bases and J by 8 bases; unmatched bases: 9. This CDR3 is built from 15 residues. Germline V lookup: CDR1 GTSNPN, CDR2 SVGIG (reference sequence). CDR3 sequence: CAWSVGSGGGYEQFF. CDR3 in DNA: TGTGCCTGGAGTGTGGGGTCAGGGGGCGGGTATGAGCAGTTCTTC.

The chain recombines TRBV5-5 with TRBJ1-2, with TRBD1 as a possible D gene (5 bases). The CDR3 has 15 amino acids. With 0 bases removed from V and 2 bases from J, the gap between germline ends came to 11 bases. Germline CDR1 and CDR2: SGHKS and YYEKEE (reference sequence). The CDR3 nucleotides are TGTGCCAGCAGCTTGGAACAGGCCCTCAACTATGGCTACACCTTC. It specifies CASSLEQALNYGYTF.

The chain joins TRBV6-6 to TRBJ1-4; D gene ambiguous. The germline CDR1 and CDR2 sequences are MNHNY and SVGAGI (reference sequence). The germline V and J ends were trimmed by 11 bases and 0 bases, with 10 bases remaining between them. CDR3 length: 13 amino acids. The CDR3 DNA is TGTGCCTCCTCGGTCCCAACTAATGAAAAACTGTTTTTT. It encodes CASSVPTNEKLFF.

CDR3 loop: CAWSVGQGTEAFF. In DNA form, the CDR3 reads TGTGCCTGGAGTGTAGGACAGGGCACTGAAGCTTTCTTT. The genes are TRBV30 and TRBJ1-1; 8 nucleotides align to TRBD1. The germline gives CDR1 GTSNPN, CDR2 SVGIG (reference sequence). J gave up 4 bases and V 0 bases, and 1 base lay outside the gene matches. The CDR3 contains 13 residues.

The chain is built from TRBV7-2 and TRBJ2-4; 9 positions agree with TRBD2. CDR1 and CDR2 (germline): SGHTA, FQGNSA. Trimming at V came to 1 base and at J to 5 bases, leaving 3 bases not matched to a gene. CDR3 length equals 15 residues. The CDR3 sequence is CASSLGRGGQNIQYF. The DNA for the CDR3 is TGTGCCAGCAGCTTAGGGCGGGGGGGCCAAAACATTCAGTACTTC.

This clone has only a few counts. The CDR3 DNA reads as TGTGCCAGTAGTGTAACCAGTCCTGGAAACACCATATATTTT. Its protein product is CASSVTSPGNTIYF. This chain connects TRBV19 to TRBJ1-3; the D is unclear. Trimming stripped 5 bases from V and 2 bases from J, with 10 bases between. The CDR3 has 14 residues. CDR1 is LNHDA and CDR2 is SQIVND in the germline V gene (reference sequence). The full variable domain, its missing parts supplied by reference TRBV19 and TRBJ1-3, is DGGITQSPKYLFRKEGQNVTLSCEQNLNHDAMYWYRQDPGQGLRLIYYSQIVNDFQKGDIAEGYSVSREKKESFPLTVTSAQKNPTAFYLCASSVTSPGNTIYFGEGSWLTVV.

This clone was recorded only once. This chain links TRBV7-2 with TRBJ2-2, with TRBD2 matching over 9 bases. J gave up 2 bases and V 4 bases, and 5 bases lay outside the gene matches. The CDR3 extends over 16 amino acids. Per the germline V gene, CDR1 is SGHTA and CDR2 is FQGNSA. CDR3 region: CASSSRGGPNTGELFF. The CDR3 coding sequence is TGTGCCAGCAGCTCGCGGGGGGGACCCAACACCGGGGAGCTGTTTTTT.

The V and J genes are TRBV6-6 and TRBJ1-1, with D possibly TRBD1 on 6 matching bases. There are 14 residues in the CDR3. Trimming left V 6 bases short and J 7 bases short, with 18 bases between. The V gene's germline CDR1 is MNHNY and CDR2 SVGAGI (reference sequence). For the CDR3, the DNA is TGTGCCAGCAGCCCCGCATGGACAGCCTATGAAGCTTTCTTT. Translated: CASSPAWTAYEAFF.

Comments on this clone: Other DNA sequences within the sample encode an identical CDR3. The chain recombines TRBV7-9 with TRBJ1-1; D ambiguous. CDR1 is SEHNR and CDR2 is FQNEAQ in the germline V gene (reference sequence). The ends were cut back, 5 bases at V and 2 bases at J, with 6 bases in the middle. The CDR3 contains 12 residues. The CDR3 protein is CASSPRNTEAFF. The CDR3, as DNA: TGTGCCAGCAGCCCTCGTAACACTGAAGCTTTCTTT.

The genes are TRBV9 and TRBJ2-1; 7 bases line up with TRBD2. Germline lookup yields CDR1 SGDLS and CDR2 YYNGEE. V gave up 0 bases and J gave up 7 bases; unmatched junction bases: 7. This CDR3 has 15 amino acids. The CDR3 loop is CASSVGLGGWNEQFF. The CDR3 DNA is TGTGCCAGCAGCGTAGGTCTGGGGGGGTGGAATGAGCAGTTCTTC.

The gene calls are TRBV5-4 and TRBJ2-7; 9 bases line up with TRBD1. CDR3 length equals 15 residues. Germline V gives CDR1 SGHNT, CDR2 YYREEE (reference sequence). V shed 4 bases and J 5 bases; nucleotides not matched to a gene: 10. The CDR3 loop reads CASSPGTGPLDEQYF. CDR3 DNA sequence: TGTGCCAGCAGCCCCGGGACAGGGCCTCTCGACGAGCAGTACTTC.

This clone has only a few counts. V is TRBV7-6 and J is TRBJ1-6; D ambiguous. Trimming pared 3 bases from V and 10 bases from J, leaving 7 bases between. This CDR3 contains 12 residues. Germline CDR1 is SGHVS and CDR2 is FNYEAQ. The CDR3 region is CASSLGDSPLHF. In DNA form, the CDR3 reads TGTGCCAGCAGCTTGGGAGACTCACCCCTCCACTTT.

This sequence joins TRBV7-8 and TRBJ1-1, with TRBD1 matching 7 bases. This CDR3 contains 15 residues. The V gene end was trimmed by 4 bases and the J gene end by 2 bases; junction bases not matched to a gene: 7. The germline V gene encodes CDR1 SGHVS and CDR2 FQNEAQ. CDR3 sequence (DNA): TGTGCCAGCAGCTCGACAGGGTTCCCTAACACTGAAGCTTTCTTT. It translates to CASSSTGFPNTEAFF.

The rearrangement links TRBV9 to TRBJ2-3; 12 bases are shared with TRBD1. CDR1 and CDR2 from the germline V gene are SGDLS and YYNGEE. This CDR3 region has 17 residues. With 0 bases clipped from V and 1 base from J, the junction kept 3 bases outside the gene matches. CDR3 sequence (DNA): TGTGCCAGCAGCGTAGATTGGGACAGGGGGCGCACAGATACGCAGTATTTT. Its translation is CASSVDWDRGRTDTQYF.

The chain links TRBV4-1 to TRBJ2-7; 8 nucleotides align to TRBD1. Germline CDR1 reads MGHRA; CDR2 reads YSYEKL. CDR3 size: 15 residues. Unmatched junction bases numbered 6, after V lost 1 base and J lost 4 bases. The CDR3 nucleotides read TGCGCCAGCAGCCAAGGATGGACAGGGCTGTACGAGCAGTACTTC. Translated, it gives CASSQGWTGLYEQYF.

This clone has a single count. Here the CDR3 reads CASSLSSRDRVYGYTF. CDR3 DNA: TGCGCCAGCAGCCTCTCCTCCCGGGACAGGGTCTATGGCTACACCTTC. The V and J genes are TRBV5-1 and TRBJ1-2, with 9 nucleotides matching TRBD1. With 4 bases clipped from V and 4 bases from J, the junction kept 11 bases outside the gene matches. The CDR3 is made up of 16 amino acids. CDR1 and CDR2 from the germline V gene are SGHRS and YFSETQ.

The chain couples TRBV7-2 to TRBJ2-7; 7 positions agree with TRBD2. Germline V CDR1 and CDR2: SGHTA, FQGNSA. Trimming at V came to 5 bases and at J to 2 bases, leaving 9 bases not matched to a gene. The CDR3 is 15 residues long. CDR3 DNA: TGTGCCAGCAGCACAGTAGCGGGTGACACCTACGAGCAGTACTTC. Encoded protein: CASSTVAGDTYEQYF.

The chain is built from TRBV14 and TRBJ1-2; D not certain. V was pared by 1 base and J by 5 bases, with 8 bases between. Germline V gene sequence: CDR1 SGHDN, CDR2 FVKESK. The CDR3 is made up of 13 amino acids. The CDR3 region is CASSQGQIYGYTF. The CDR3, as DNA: TGTGCCAGCAGCCAAGGGCAGATTTATGGCTACACCTTC.

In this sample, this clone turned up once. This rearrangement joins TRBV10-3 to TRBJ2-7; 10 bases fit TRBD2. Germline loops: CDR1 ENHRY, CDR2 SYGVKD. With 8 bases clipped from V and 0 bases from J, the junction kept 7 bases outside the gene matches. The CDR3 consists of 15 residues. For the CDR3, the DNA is TGTGCCATCGTACGGACTAGCGGACCCTCCTACGAGCAGTACTTC. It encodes CAIVRTSGPSYEQYF.

The CDR3 is CASSPTSTDEQFF. The CDR3 nucleotides read TGTGCCAGCAGCCCAACTTCCACGGATGAGCAGTTCTTC. The chain carries TRBV7-8 and TRBJ2-1; D is unclear. Between the trimmed V and J ends, which lost 5 bases and 8 bases, there was a span of 13 bases. Germline CDR1 reads SGHVS; CDR2 reads FQNEAQ. This CDR3 is 13 amino acids long.

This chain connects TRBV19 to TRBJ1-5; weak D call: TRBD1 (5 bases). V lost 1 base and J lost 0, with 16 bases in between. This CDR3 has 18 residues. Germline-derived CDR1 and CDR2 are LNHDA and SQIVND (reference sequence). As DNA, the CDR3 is TGTGCCAGTAGTATAGGGAGGGACGGATCCCTTAGCAATCAGCCCCAGCATTTT. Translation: CASSIGRDGSLSNQPQHF.

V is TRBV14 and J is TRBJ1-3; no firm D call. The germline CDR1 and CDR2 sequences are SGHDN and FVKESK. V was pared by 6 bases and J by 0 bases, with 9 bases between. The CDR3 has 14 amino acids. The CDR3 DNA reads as TGTGCCAGCAGGAGGGCAGACTCTGGAAACACCATATATTTT. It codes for CASRRADSGNTIYF.